The rows below give T cell receptor beta chains drawn from one sample of a study of shared clonotypes between healthy human individuals. Using immunoSEQ multiplex PCR, the repertoire was profiled, and TCRdb retains in-frame clones only, with some absent. The data hold roughly 1,500,000 clones, with approximately 98% observed a single time. The sequencing input was naive CD4+ T cells sorted from blood. These receptors were taken from a man aged 25-45 years in good health. Both conserved end residues are part of each CDR3. The order of the fields is D gene, V gene, clone size, J gene, CDR3 protein. D genes are given only for firm matches. Only part of the rows carry a size: once, few, many, or a class if the clone is expanded.

TRBD2	TRBV19	-	TRBJ2-3	CASSIRSGGTSGGLTDTQYF
-	TRBV29-1	-	TRBJ2-7	CSVGGAGPTYEQYF
-	TRBV4-2	-	TRBJ2-5	CASSQEGLSMTQYF
-	TRBV6-1	-	TRBJ1-5	CASSVKETGPQHF
TRBD1	TRBV5-4	-	TRBJ2-7	CASSLGTGKYEQYF
TRBD2	TRBV6-1	-	TRBJ2-1	CASSEDDGRGTNEQFF
-	TRBV6-1	-	TRBJ2-7	CASSAGPWDEQYF
-	TRBV4-3	-	TRBJ2-7	CASSQLQGTYEQYF
-	TRBV25-1	-	TRBJ2-1	CASSELDTYEQFF
TRBD2	TRBV6-1	once	TRBJ2-1	CASRLTSGSEQFF
-	TRBV18	-	TRBJ2-2	CASSPRLIPPGPGELFF
TRBD2	TRBV5-4	once	TRBJ2-7	CASSLISGGSYEQYF
TRBD1	TRBV4-1	-	TRBJ2-7	CASSAREGGFEQYF
-	TRBV21-1	-	TRBJ1-2	CASSKNNRDRDNYGYTF
TRBD2	TRBV15	-	TRBJ2-2	CATSRDLAGDGGELFF
-	TRBV11-2	-	TRBJ1-1	CASSFGAFEAFF
-	TRBV7-9	once	TRBJ1-3	CASSTQGYGNTIYF
-	TRBV6-6	-	TRBJ2-6	CASSYGQGGANVLTF